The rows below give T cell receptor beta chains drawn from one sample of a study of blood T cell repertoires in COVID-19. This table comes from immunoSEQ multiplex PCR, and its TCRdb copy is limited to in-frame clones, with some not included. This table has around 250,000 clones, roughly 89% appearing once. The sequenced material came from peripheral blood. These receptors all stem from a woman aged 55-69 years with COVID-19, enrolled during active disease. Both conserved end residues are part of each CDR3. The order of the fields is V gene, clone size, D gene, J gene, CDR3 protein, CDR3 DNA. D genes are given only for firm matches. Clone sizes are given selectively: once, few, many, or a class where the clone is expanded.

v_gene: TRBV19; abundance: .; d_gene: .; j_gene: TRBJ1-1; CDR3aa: CASSIDSGVTEAFF; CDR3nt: TGTGCCAGTAGTATAGATTCGGGGGTGACTGAAGCTTTCTTT
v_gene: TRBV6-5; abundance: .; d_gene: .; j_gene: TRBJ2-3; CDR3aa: CASSSADTQYF; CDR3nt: TGTGCCAGCAGTTCAGCGGATACGCAGTATTTT
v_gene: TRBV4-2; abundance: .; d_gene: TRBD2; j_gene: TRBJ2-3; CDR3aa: CASSQIAGSGNKTGTDTQYF; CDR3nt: TGTGCCAGCAGCCAAATTGCTGGTAGCGGGAACAAGACTGGCACAGATACGCAGTATTTT
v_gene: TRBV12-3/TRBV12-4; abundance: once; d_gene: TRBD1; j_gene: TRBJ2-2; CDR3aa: CASSRDRRELFF; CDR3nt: TGTGCCAGCAGTAGGGACAGAAGGGAGCTGTTTTTT
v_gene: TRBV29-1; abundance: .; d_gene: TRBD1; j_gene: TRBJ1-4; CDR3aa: CSARGTVGKLFF; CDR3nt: TGCAGCGCCCGCGGGACAGTAGGAAAACTGTTTTTT
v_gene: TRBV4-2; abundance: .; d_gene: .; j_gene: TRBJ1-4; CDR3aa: CASSHGEVNEKLFF; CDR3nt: TGTGCCAGCAGCCACGGGGAGGTGAATGAAAAACTGTTTTTT
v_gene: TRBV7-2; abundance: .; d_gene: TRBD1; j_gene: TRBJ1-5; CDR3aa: CASSRYGQGSNQPQHF; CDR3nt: TGTGCCAGCAGCCGTTACGGACAGGGCTCGAATCAGCCCCAGCATTTT
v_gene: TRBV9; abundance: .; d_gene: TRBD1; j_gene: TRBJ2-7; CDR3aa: CASSVRAGGFDYEQYF; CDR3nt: TGTGCCAGCAGCGTTAGGGCAGGGGGCTTCGACTACGAGCAGTACTTC
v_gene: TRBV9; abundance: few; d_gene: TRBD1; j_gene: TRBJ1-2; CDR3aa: CASSISGDRDGYTF; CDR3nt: TGTGCCAGCAGCATTTCCGGGGACAGGGATGGCTACACCTTC
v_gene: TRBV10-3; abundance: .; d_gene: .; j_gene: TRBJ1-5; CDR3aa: CAISEGMGALSNQPQHF; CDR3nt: TGTGCCATCAGTGAAGGAATGGGGGCTCTGAGCAATCAGCCCCAGCATTTT
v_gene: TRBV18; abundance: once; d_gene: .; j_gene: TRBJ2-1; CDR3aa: CASSPDGGTAVYNEQFF; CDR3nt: TGTGCCAGCTCACCGGACGGCGGGACCGCCGTCTACAATGAGCAGTTCTTC
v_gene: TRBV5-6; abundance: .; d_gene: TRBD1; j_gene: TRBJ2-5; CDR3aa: CASSLKGTGETQYF; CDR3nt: TGTGCCAGCAGCTTGAAAGGGACAGGGGAGACCCAGTACTTC
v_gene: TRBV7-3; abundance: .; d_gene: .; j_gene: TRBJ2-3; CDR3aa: CASSLSGGTSTDTQYF; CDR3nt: TGTGCCAGCAGCTTATCCGGTGGGACTAGCACAGATACGCAGTATTTT
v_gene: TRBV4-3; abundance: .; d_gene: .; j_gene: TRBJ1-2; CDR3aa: CASSQDRISYGYTF; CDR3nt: TGCGCCAGCAGCCAAGACAGGATCTCCTATGGCTACACCTTC
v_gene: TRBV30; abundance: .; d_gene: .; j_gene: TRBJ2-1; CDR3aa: CAWTRWTYNEQFF; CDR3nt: TGTGCCTGGACCAGGTGGACCTACAATGAGCAGTTCTTC
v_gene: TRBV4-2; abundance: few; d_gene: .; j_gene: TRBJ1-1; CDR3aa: CASTRERANTEAFF; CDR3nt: TGTGCCAGCACCAGGGAGCGTGCGAACACTGAAGCTTTCTTT
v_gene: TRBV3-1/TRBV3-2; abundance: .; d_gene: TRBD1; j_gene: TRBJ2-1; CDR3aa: CASSRGQGERGSYNEQFF; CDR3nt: TGTGCCAGCAGCCGCGGACAGGGGGAGCGGGGCTCCTACAATGAGCAGTTCTTC
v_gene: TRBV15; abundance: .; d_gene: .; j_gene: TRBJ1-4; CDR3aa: CATSGSVGGAPRHWMKNMGKLFF; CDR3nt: TGTGCCACCAGCGGATCCGTTGGAGGGGCGCCAAGGCACTGGATGAAAAATATGGGGAAACTGTTTTTT
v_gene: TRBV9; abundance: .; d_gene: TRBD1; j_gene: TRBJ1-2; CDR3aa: CASSFRDSGWNTF; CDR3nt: TGTGCCAGCAGCTTTCGGGACAGCGGATGGAACACCTTC
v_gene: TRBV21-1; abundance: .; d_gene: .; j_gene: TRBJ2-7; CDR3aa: CASSPTGTGNYEQYF; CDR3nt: TGTGCCAGCAGTCCTACCGGGACAGGGAACTACGAGCAGTACTTC
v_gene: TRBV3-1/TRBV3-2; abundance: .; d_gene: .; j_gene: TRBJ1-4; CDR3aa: CASSHPSGRGPWKLFF; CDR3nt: TGTGCCAGCAGCCACCCATCGGGTAGGGGTCCCTGGAAACTGTTTTTT
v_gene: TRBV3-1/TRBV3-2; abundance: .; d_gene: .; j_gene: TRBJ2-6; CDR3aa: CASSQDQVGQGTFSGANVLTF; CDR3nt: TGTGCCAGCAGCCAAGATCAGGTAGGGCAGGGCACATTCTCTGGGGCCAACGTCCTGACTTTC
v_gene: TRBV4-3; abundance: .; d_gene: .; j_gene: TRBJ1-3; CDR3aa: CASSPGRYSGNTIYF; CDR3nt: TGCGCCAGCAGCCCAGGGAGGTACTCTGGAAACACCATATATTTT
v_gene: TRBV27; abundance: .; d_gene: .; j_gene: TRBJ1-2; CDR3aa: CASGQTPAYGYTF; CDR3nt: TGTGCCAGCGGACAAACACCTGCCTATGGCTACACCTTC
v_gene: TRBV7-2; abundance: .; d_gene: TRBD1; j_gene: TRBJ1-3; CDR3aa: CASSRDSPRVYGNTIYF; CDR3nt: TGTGCCAGCAGCCGGGACAGCCCGCGAGTTTACGGAAACACCATATATTTT
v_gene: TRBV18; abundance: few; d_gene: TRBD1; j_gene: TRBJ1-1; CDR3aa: CASSTSRDRNQAFF; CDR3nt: TGTGCCAGCTCAACGTCCCGGGACAGGAACCAAGCTTTCTTT
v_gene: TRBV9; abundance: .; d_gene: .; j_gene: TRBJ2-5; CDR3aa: CASSVEGGLQETQYF; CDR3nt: TGTGCCAGCAGCGTAGAAGGAGGGCTTCAAGAGACCCAGTACTTC
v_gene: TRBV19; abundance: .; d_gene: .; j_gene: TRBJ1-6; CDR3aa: CASTHTKSYNSPLHF; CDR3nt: TGTGCCAGTACCCATACAAAATCCTATAATTCACCCCTCCACTTT
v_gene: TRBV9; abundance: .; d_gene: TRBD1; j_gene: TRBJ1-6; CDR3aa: CASSGGQYNSPLHF; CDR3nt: TGTGCCAGCAGCGGGGGACAGTATAATTCACCCCTCCACTTT
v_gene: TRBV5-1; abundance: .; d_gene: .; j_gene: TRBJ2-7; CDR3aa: CASSLNAGTYEQYF; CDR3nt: TGCGCCAGCAGCTTGAACGCAGGAACCTACGAGCAGTACTTC
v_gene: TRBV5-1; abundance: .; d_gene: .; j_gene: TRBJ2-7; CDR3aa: CASSLEGQGGIYEQYF; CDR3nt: TGCGCCAGCAGCTTGGAGGGGCAGGGTGGGATCTACGAGCAGTACTTC
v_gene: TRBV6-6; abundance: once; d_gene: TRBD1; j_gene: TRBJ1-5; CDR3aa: CASSYGTDNQPQHF; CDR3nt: TGTGCCAGCAGTTACGGGACAGATAATCAGCCCCAGCATTTT
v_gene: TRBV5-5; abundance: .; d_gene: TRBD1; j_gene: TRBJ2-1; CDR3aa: CASSRTQGANEQFF; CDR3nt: TGTGCCAGCAGCCGGACCCAGGGGGCTAATGAGCAGTTCTTC
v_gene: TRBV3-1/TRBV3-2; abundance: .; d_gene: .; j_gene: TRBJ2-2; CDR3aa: CASSQAAGELFF; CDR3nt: TGTGCCAGCAGCCAAGCAGCCGGGGAGCTGTTTTTT
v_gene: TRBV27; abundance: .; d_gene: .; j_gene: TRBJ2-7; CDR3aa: CASSPPTAPYEQYF; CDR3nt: TGTGCCAGCAGTCCACCGACAGCCCCCTACGAGCAGTACTTC
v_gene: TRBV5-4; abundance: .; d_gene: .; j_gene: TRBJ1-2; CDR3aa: CASSLDQGGGYTF; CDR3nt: TGTGCCAGCAGCTTGGATCAGGGCGGTGGCTACACCTTC
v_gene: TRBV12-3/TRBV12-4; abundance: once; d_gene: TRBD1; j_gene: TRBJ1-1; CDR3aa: CASSSTGVSEAFF; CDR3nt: TGTGCCAGCAGTTCGACAGGGGTCTCTGAAGCTTTCTTT
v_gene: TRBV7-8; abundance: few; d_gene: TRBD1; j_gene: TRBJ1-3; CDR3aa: CASSLSTGVLSGNTIYF; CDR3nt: TGTGCCAGCAGCTTATCGACAGGGGTCCTCTCTGGAAACACCATATATTTT
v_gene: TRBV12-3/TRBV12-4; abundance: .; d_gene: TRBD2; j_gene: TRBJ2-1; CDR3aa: CASSLAGDNEQFF; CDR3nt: TGTGCCAGCAGTTTGGCGGGGGACAATGAGCAGTTCTTC